These 32 T cell receptor beta chains share one sample of origin, sequenced in a study of beta chain features in type 1 diabetes. Reverse transcription of all isolated RNA meant that expressed TCRB transcripts were sequenced. The repertoire was sequenced with immunoSEQ multiplex PCR; TCRdb's copy has only in-frame clones and lacks some. The repertoire holds 200,000 to 250,000 clones, roughly a tenth seen once, with approximately 1.3% in the top ten. Sample: central memory CD4+ T cells from blood. The receptors come from a man aged 18 to 35 in good health.

Only a few counts were recorded for this clone. V is TRBV5-1 and J is TRBJ2-5; 8 bases map to TRBD2. In germline, CDR1 is SGHRS, CDR2 YFSETQ. The CDR3 is 13 amino acids. V trimming: 4 bases; J trimming: 5 bases; junction bases outside the gene matches: 4. CDR3 in DNA: TGCGCCAGCAGCCCGGGACTAGAGGAGACCCAGTACTTC. Residues: CASSPGLEETQYF.

The chain joins TRBV10-3 to TRBJ2-5, with D maybe TRBD2 (7 bases). CDR3 length: 14 residues. V shed 6 bases and J shed 4 bases, with 15 bases lying between them. Per germline, CDR1 ENHRY and CDR2 SYGVKD. In DNA form, the CDR3 reads TGTGCCATCAGAGCGGGACACGGAGGAGAGACCCAGTACTTC. It is translated as CAIRAGHGGETQYF.

This clone was seen only a few times. The chain combines TRBV15 with TRBJ2-1, with no clear D. Trimming left V 5 bases short and J 1 base short, with 6 bases between. This CDR3 is 13 amino acids long. The germline CDR1 and CDR2 sequences are LNHNV and YYDKDF (reference sequence). CDR3 in DNA: TGTGCCACCAGCCCAGCTTCCTACAATGAGCAGTTCTTC. The encoded protein is CATSPASYNEQFF.

This clone has more than one count but fewer than ten. V gene TRBV29-1 combines with J gene TRBJ2-1; no clear D. Trimming cost V 4 bases and J 2 bases, with 9 bases left between them. This CDR3 has 13 amino acids. The germline V gene encodes CDR1 SQVTM and CDR2 ANQGSEA. CDR3 sequence (DNA): TGCAGCGTTGCCCTATCCCCCTACAATGAGCAGTTCTTC. Translation: CSVALSPYNEQFF.

The chain is built from TRBV5-1 and TRBJ2-6, with TRBD1 identical over 8 bases. J was trimmed by 2 bases and V by 0 bases; bases with no gene match: 7. This CDR3 has 18 residues. Germline lookup yields CDR1 SGHRS and CDR2 YFSETQ. CDR3 sequence reads: CASSLAGQGGAGANVLTF. The CDR3, as DNA: TGCGCCAGCAGCTTGGCCGGACAGGGTGGTGCTGGGGCCAACGTCCTGACTTTC.

This clone was counted a few times. The chain is built from TRBV7-8 and TRBJ2-1; D unclear. The CDR3 is 14 residues long. Germline CDR1 is SGHVS and CDR2 is FQNEAQ. V shed 5 bases and J shed 3 bases, with 11 bases lying between them. The CDR3 is CASSRGPFYNEQFF. CDR3 in DNA: TGTGCCAGCAGCCGTGGACCGTTCTACAATGAGCAGTTCTTC.

The gene calls are TRBV2 and TRBJ1-5, with 7 bases identical to TRBD1. The junction had 13 bases not matched to a gene; V was cut back by 4 bases and J by 7 bases. The CDR3 has 16 amino acids. CDR1 and CDR2 from the germline V gene are SNHLY and FYNNEI. The CDR3 sequence is CASSGTGTERGQPQHF. The DNA of the CDR3 is TGTGCCAGCAGTGGAACTGGGACAGAGCGGGGACAGCCCCAGCATTTT.

At least ten counts were recorded for this clone. The CDR3 is CSVVPRGEEQYF. In DNA form, the CDR3 reads TGCAGCGTTGTACCCCGGGGCGAAGAGCAGTACTTC. The chain joins TRBV29-1 to TRBJ2-7; D possibly matches TRBD1 or TRBD2 (5 bases each). The germline V and J ends were trimmed by 4 bases and 7 bases, with 14 bases remaining between them. The CDR3 contains 12 residues. The germline V gene has CDR1 SQVTM and CDR2 ANQGSEA.

Only a few counts were recorded for this clone. This chain joins TRBV9 and TRBJ2-3, with 7 bases fitting TRBD1. With V trimmed by 4 bases and J by 9 bases, 5 bases remained unmatched. CDR1 and CDR2 from the germline V gene are SGDLS and YYNGEE. The CDR3 is made up of 12 amino acids. CDR3 coding DNA: TGTGCCAGCAGCCCAGGGGGTAGCACGCAGTATTTT. It yields the protein CASSPGGSTQYF.

This chain connects TRBV29-1 to TRBJ2-1; 9 bases align to TRBD2. The CDR3 totals 14 residues. Germline V gene lookup returns CDR1 SQVTM and CDR2 ANQGSEA. Trimming took 3 bases from V and 7 from J; bases not matched to a gene: 7. CDR3 coding DNA: TGCAGCGTTGATGGCGGGAGGGCCGCGAATGAGCAGTTCTTC. It translates to CSVDGGRAANEQFF.

The chain combines TRBV5-4 with TRBJ2-3, with D tentatively TRBD2 (5 bases). Germline CDR1 SGHNT, CDR2 YYREEE (reference sequence). The CDR3 has 14 residues. Trimming pared 7 bases from V and 0 bases from J, leaving 12 bases between. The CDR3: CASLSAGSTDTQYF. CDR3 bases: TGTGCCAGCCTCTCCGCGGGTAGCACAGATACGCAGTATTTT.

This sequence joins TRBV7-2 and TRBJ2-7; D perhaps matches TRBD1 (6 bases). The CDR3 extends over 14 amino acids. Trimming shortened V by 5 bases and J by 3 bases, and 14 bases separated the two germline ends. The V gene's germline CDR1 is SGHTA and CDR2 FQGNSA. DNA of the CDR3: TGTGCCAGCAGCCAAGGGGACAACCTCTACGAGCAGTACTTC. Residues: CASSQGDNLYEQYF.

The V and J genes are TRBV11-3 and TRBJ2-3; D is unclear. Germline V gene sequence: CDR1 SGHNT, CDR2 YENEEA. The length of the CDR3 is 15 residues. V lost 0 bases to trimming and J lost 2 bases, with 9 bases between them. CDR3 region: CASSLDGQYTDTQYF. The CDR3 region has the DNA TGTGCCAGCAGCTTAGATGGGCAGTACACAGATACGCAGTATTTT.

In this sample, this clone turned up a few times. This sequence joins TRBV4-3 and TRBJ2-7, with D perhaps TRBD1 (6 bases). V was cut by 4 bases and J by 0 bases, with 10 bases left in between. The CDR3 consists of 14 residues. Germline values: CDR1 LGHNA, CDR2 YSLEER. In DNA, the CDR3 is TGCGCCAGCAGCCTTGACAGGTTCTCCTACGAGCAGTACTTC. The encoded protein is CASSLDRFSYEQYF.

Only a few counts were recorded for this clone. The genes are TRBV30 and TRBJ2-1; no reliable D call. Germline-derived CDR1 and CDR2 are GTSNPN and SVGIG (reference sequence). V lost 2 bases to trimming and J lost 8 bases, with 10 bases between them. The CDR3 has 12 residues. The CDR3 DNA reads as TGTGCCTGGAGTCCGCCGTATTATGAGCAGTTCTTC. It codes for CAWSPPYYEQFF.

This clone appeared many times. This chain uses TRBV19 with TRBJ2-4; 7 bases are a match to TRBD1. Germline V lookup: CDR1 LNHDA, CDR2 SQIVND (reference sequence). The CDR3 covers 15 residues. The V segment lost 8 bases and the J segment 3 bases; nucleotides outside the gene matches: 10. CDR3 DNA: TGTGCCAGTGCTAAGAAGAGGGACAGCAAAAACATTCAGTACTTC. Translating gives CASAKKRDSKNIQYF.

This clone was counted ten times or more. V gene TRBV23-1 combines with J gene TRBJ2-7; D remains unclear. Being an ORF, TRBV23-1 has a function that is uncertain. V was trimmed by 4 bases and J by 4 bases, leaving 11 bases between them. The CDR3 totals 13 residues. Here the CDR3 DNA reads TGCGCCAGCAGTCCATGGGGAAGGTACGAGCAGTACTTC. This sequence encodes CASSPWGRYEQYF.

The V gene is TRBV2, the J gene TRBJ2-4; tentatively, D is TRBD1 (6 bases). The CDR3 spans 11 residues. CDR1 is SNHLY and CDR2 is FYNNEI in the germline V gene. The ends were cut back, 2 bases at V and 14 bases at J, with 10 bases in the middle. This chain's CDR3 is CASSESGAEYF. The CDR3, as DNA: TGTGCCAGCAGTGAATCAGGGGCCGAGTACTTC.

This clone was detected a few times. The chain couples TRBV29-1 to TRBJ2-3; D remains unclear. Germline V gene sequence: CDR1 SQVTM, CDR2 ANQGSEA. V lost 3 bases and J lost 4, with 14 bases in between. This CDR3 region has 14 residues. CDR3 protein: CSVDKSPAADTQYF. The CDR3 DNA is TGCAGCGTTGATAAGAGCCCCGCCGCAGATACGCAGTATTTT.

This clone was recorded a few times. This chain uses TRBV2 with TRBJ2-2; no reliable D call. Trimming stripped 3 bases from V and 8 bases from J, with 4 bases between. Germline assignment: CDR1 SNHLY and CDR2 FYNNEI. The CDR3 spans 11 residues. CDR3 loop: CASSEWGELFF. The CDR3 DNA follows: TGTGCCAGCAGTGAGTGGGGGGAGCTGTTTTTT.

This CDR3 reads CASVGQGNYGYTF. The CDR3 coding sequence is TGTGCCAGCGTAGGACAGGGAAACTATGGCTACACCTTC. The chain couples TRBV6-6 to TRBJ1-2; 8 nucleotides align to TRBD1. Trimming at V came to 8 bases and at J to 2 bases, leaving 4 bases not matched to a gene. There are 13 residues in the CDR3. Germline V lookup: CDR1 MNHNY, CDR2 SVGAGI (reference sequence).

V gene TRBV7-9 combines with J gene TRBJ1-2; no firm D call. This CDR3 has 13 residues. From germline, CDR1 is SEHNR and CDR2 FQNEAQ (reference sequence). Trimming stripped 2 bases from V and 4 bases from J, with 8 bases between. DNA of the CDR3: TGTGCCAGCAGCTTATTAGTAGGCTATGGCTACACCTTC. Its protein is CASSLLVGYGYTF.

The rearrangement links TRBV19 to TRBJ2-5; TRBD1 matches 11 bases. The J call could be wrong; TRBJ2-7 is a better fit for the DNA end. The CDR3 spans 16 residues. CDR1 and CDR2 from the germline V gene are LNHDA and SQIVND (reference sequence). CDR3 loop: CASSFSGTGGSYEQYF. The CDR3 DNA follows: TGTGCCAGTAGTTTCTCCGGGACAGGGGGCTCCTACGAGCAGTACTTC.

The chain couples TRBV7-3 to TRBJ2-6; no clear D. The germline V and J ends were trimmed by 8 bases and 2 bases, with 7 bases remaining between them. Germline CDR1 is SGHTA and CDR2 is FQGTGA. CDR3 length: 13 amino acids. The CDR3 DNA is TGTGCCAGCGGAAGGGCTGGGGCCAACGTCCTGACTTTC. It specifies CASGRAGANVLTF.

In this sample, this clone turned up a few times. The V call is TRBV7-3, the J call TRBJ2-3, with 11 bases aligning to TRBD2. V lost 2 bases to trimming and J lost 6 bases; unmatched junction nucleotides: 10. CDR3 size: 17 residues. The germline V gene has CDR1 SGHTA and CDR2 FQGTGA. In nucleotides, the CDR3 is TGTGCCAGCAGCTTACCGGTTAGCGGGAGGGGTAAGGATACGCAGTATTTT. Translating gives CASSLPVSGRGKDTQYF.

This clone has a count of ten or more. The rearrangement joins TRBV15 to TRBJ1-5; the match to TRBD1 covers 8 bases. The V segment lost 0 bases and the J segment 11 bases; nucleotides outside the gene matches: 3. The V gene's germline CDR1 is LNHNV and CDR2 YYDKDF (reference sequence). The CDR3 spans 13 residues. The CDR3 DNA sequence: TGTGCCACCAGCAGAGATGACAGGGGTTCCCAGCATTTT. It codes for CATSRDDRGSQHF.

The chain joins TRBV25-1 to TRBJ2-1, with 7 positions matching TRBD1. Germline lookup yields CDR1 MGHDK and CDR2 SYGVNS. V dropped 3 bases and J dropped 6; count of bases not matched to a gene: 8. The CDR3 length is 15 residues. The chain's CDR3 is CASSETNRGGNEQFF. The DNA of the CDR3 is TGTGCCAGCAGTGAGACTAACAGGGGCGGCAATGAGCAGTTCTTC.

This chain uses TRBV5-1 with TRBJ2-3; TRBD1 might be the D (5 bases). Between the trimmed V and J ends, which lost 2 bases and 0 bases, there was a span of 7 bases. This CDR3 region has 14 residues. The V gene's germline CDR1 is SGHRS and CDR2 YFSETQ. The CDR3 loop reads CASSFDSSTDTQYF. In DNA, the CDR3 is TGCGCCAGCAGCTTTGACAGTAGCACAGATACGCAGTATTTT.

This clone has only a few counts. The chain combines TRBV4-3 with TRBJ2-1; 9 bases are shared with TRBD2. J lost 0 bases, V lost 3 bases, and 12 bases had no gene match. This CDR3 is 19 amino acids long. Looked up from germline, CDR1 is LGHNA and CDR2 is YSLEER. CDR3 sequence (DNA): TGCGCCAGCAGCCAGGTCAGGGCTAGCGGGATAAGCTCCTACAATGAGCAGTTCTTC. Its protein product is CASSQVRASGISSYNEQFF.

This clone was seen many times. CDR3 in amino acids: CASSSLGTQYF. The CDR3, as DNA: TGTGCCAGCAGCTCACTTGGGACGCAGTATTTT. The rearrangement joins TRBV5-6 to TRBJ2-3, with D uncertain. With 3 bases removed from V and 9 bases from J, the gap between germline ends came to 8 bases. CDR3 size: 11 residues. CDR1 SGHDT and CDR2 YYEEEE come from the germline V gene.

CDR3 amino acids: CSVEPVMGEKLFF. The CDR3 bases are TGCAGCGTTGAACCGGTAATGGGCGAAAAACTGTTTTTT. V and J are TRBV29-1 and TRBJ1-4; D is uncertain. The germline V gene has CDR1 SQVTM and CDR2 ANQGSEA. V lost 2 bases and J lost 8, with 12 bases in between. The CDR3 spans 13 residues.

The chain links TRBV6-1 to TRBJ1-1; tentative D call: TRBD1 (5 bases). This CDR3 contains 13 residues. Looked up from germline, CDR1 is MNHNS and CDR2 is SASEGT. V shed 3 bases and J shed 5 bases, with 10 bases lying between them. The CDR3 DNA reads TGTGCCAGCAGTGACGGGGCCGGGACTGAAGCTTTCTTT. Its translation: CASSDGAGTEAFF.